This T cell receptor (beta chain) emerged from a study of radiation and T cells in renal cell carcinoma. Whole-study findings and limits: Irradiated tumors held more dominant CDR3 motifs than control tumors.

This CDR3 contains 15 residues. Germline assignment: CDR1 SEHNR and CDR2 FQNEAQ (reference sequence). V shed 1 base and J shed 0 bases, with 7 bases lying between them. TCRdb keeps only in-frame clones here, not all; method: immunoSEQ multiplex PCR. The data contain roughly 12,000 clones, less than 75% of them singletons. The treatment was: treatment-naive control, cytoreductive nephrectomy. Treatment-naive patients without radiation supplied the control tumors at nephrectomy. A word on this clone: Its cognate antigen is unknown.

The input for sequencing was tumor tissue, taken from a patient whose treatment was nephrectomy without radiotherapy. The chain carries TRBV7-9 and TRBJ1-5; a weak D match, TRBD1 (6 bases). The clonotype comes from a woman older than 75 with renal cell carcinoma. The CDR3 DNA sequence: TGTGCCAGCAGCTTAGGACAGGCTAGCAATCAGCCCCAGCATTTT. This gives the protein CASSLGQASNQPQHF.